Below, 15 T cell receptor beta chains from the same sample are listed, as sequenced in a study of shared clonotypes between healthy human individuals. CD45RO-negative cells were positively selected for CCR7, leaving out terminally differentiated effector memory CD45RA+ cells. Using immunoSEQ multiplex PCR, the repertoire was profiled, and TCRdb retains in-frame clones only, with some absent. The table lists more than 2 million clones, about 95% of them singletons. Input material: naive CD8+ T cells sorted from blood. The receptors shown here come from a man between 18 and 35 years old in good health.

This chain joins TRBV6-5 and TRBJ2-3; 9 positions agree with TRBD2. The germline gives CDR1 MNHEY, CDR2 SVGAGI. This CDR3 has 14 amino acids. Trimming removed 4 bases from V and 4 bases from J; junction bases left unmatched: 3. The chain's CDR3 is CASSLAGESDTQYF. The CDR3, as DNA: TGTGCCAGCAGTTTAGCGGGAGAATCAGATACGCAGTATTTT.

The chain couples TRBV29-1 to TRBJ1-2, with 10 bases lining up with TRBD1. Germline loops: CDR1 SQVTM, CDR2 ANQGSEA. The CDR3 has 13 amino acids. Unmatched junction bases numbered 5, after V lost 6 bases and J lost 4 bases. The CDR3 DNA reads TGCAGCGTAGTGGACAGGGGGGCCTATGGCTACACCTTC. Encoded protein: CSVVDRGAYGYTF.

This sequence joins TRBV4-1 and TRBJ2-7, with TRBD2 matching 14 bases. The V and J ends lost 0 bases and 4 bases, in that order; junction bases with no gene match: 5. CDR3 length: 17 residues. The V gene's germline CDR1 is MGHRA and CDR2 YSYEKL. The CDR3 protein is CASSQEGTSGSSYEQYF. The CDR3 coding sequence is TGCGCCAGCAGCCAAGAAGGGACTAGCGGGAGTTCGTACGAGCAGTACTTC.

The chain combines TRBV7-9 with TRBJ2-3; 11 nucleotides line up with TRBD2. J was trimmed by 5 bases and V by 8 bases; bases with no gene match: 9. Germline V lookup: CDR1 SEHNR, CDR2 FQNEAQ (reference sequence). CDR3 length equals 15 residues. This CDR3 reads CASGPSGGPQDTQYF. CDR3 bases: TGTGCCAGCGGACCTAGCGGGGGGCCGCAAGATACGCAGTATTTT.

Regarding this clone: Other DNA sequences in this specimen translate into the identical CDR3. The gene calls are TRBV5-1 and TRBJ2-1; D not certain. Germline V gives CDR1 SGHRS, CDR2 YFSETQ. The CDR3 runs 16 residues. Between the trimmed V and J ends, which lost 0 bases and 0 bases, there was a span of 10 bases. As DNA, the CDR3 is TGCGCCAGCAGCTTGGACGGGCGGAGCTCCTACAATGAGCAGTTCTTC. Its translation: CASSLDGRSSYNEQFF.

This clone is a singleton in its sample. The CDR3 spells CASSIRVSTEAFF. CDR3 bases: TGTGCCAGTAGTATACGGGTTAGTACTGAAGCTTTCTTT. This chain uses TRBV19 with TRBJ1-1; D not certain. CDR1 and CDR2 from the germline V gene are LNHDA and SQIVND (reference sequence). The CDR3 runs to 13 residues. The ends were cut back, 2 bases at V and 5 bases at J, with 9 bases in the middle.

The rearrangement uses TRBV7-9 and TRBJ2-1; a weak D match, TRBD2 (6 bases). Germline V gene lookup returns CDR1 SEHNR and CDR2 FQNEAQ (reference sequence). Trimming took 6 bases from V and 7 from J, leaving 16 bases between them. The CDR3 totals 14 residues. The CDR3 protein is CASRGTGSHNEQFF. As DNA, the CDR3 is TGTGCCAGCAGAGGGACCGGGAGTCATAATGAGCAGTTCTTC.

The chain combines TRBV2 with TRBJ2-2; 7 bases fit TRBD1. The length of the CDR3 is 17 residues. Germline V CDR1 and CDR2: SNHLY, FYNNEI. The junction had 14 bases not matched to a gene; V was cut back by 3 bases and J by 7 bases. The CDR3 here is CASSDDRAKSGVGELFF. In DNA form, the CDR3 reads TGTGCCAGCAGTGATGACAGGGCGAAGTCCGGGGTCGGGGAGCTGTTTTTT.

CDR3 in amino acids: CAWSIGTGEDTQYF. CDR3 sequence (DNA): TGTGCCTGGAGTATAGGGACAGGGGAAGATACGCAGTATTTT. The genes are TRBV30 and TRBJ2-3, with 10 bases fitting TRBD1. The CDR3 length is 14 residues. Germline lookup yields CDR1 GTSNPN and CDR2 SVGIG (reference sequence). V trimming: 2 bases; J trimming: 5 bases; junction bases outside the gene matches: 4.

Points on this clone: A junction boundary mismatches the germline segment, possibly from a read error. The rearrangement uses TRBV30 and TRBJ1-3, with D unresolved. The CDR3 totals 12 residues. Germline-derived CDR1 and CDR2 are GTSNPN and SVGIG (reference sequence). The CDR3 sequence: CSWRSSGNTIYF. As DNA, the CDR3 is TGTTCCTGGAGAAGCTCTGGAAACACCATATATTTT.

The chain's CDR3 is CAWSAGVLYEQYF. In DNA form, the CDR3 reads TGTGCCTGGAGTGCGGGGGTCCTCTACGAGCAGTACTTC. This chain links TRBV30 with TRBJ2-7; possible D gene TRBD2, 6 bases. Germline V gene data show CDR1 as GTSNPN and CDR2 as SVGIG (reference sequence). The V and J ends lost 1 base and 3 bases respectively, with 10 bases between them. The CDR3 runs to 13 residues.

V is TRBV11-3 and J is TRBJ2-1, with a tentative D call TRBD2 (6 bases). Trimming removed 1 base from V and 8 bases from J, with 9 bases in between. The CDR3 runs 13 residues. Germline CDR1 reads SGHNT; CDR2 reads YENEEA. In DNA, the CDR3 is TGTGCCAGCAGCTTAGCTGGGGGGTATGAGCAGTTCTTC. The encoded protein is CASSLAGGYEQFF.

The chain has TRBV10-1 and TRBJ2-1; 10 bases match TRBD2. Germline loops: CDR1 WNHNN, CDR2 SYGVQD (reference sequence). CDR3 size: 16 residues. The V gene end was trimmed by 3 bases and the J gene end by 1 base; junction bases not matched to a gene: 3. This CDR3 is CASSDLAGVSYNEQFF. The DNA of the CDR3 is TGCGCCAGCAGTGATCTAGCGGGAGTGTCCTACAATGAGCAGTTCTTC.

The chain joins TRBV28 to TRBJ2-1, with 10 bases lining up with TRBD2. Germline lookup yields CDR1 MDHEN and CDR2 SYDVKM. V lost 4 bases to trimming and J lost 6 bases; unmatched junction nucleotides: 6. This CDR3 has 15 residues. For the CDR3, the DNA is TGTGCCAGCAGTTATACTAGCGGGGTACTCAATGAGCAGTTCTTC. The encoded protein is CASSYTSGVLNEQFF.

J is TRBJ1-1 and V is TRBV6-1, with 7 bases matching TRBD1. Germline CDR1 and CDR2: MNHNS and SASEGT. The CDR3 contains 14 residues. V lost 5 bases, J lost 7 bases, and 10 bases stayed unmatched. The CDR3 is CASSRGQRPLEAFF. As DNA, the CDR3 is TGTGCCAGCAGTAGGGGACAGCGACCTCTTGAAGCTTTCTTT.